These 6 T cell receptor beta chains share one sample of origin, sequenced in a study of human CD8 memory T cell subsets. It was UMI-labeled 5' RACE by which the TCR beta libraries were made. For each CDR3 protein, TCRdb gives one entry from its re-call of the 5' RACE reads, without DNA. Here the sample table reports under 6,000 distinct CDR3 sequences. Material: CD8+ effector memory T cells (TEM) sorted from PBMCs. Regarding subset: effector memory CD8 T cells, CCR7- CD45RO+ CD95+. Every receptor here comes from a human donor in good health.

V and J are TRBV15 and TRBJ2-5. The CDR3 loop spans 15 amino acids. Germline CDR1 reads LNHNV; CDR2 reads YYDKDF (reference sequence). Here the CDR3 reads CATSRVGSPLETQYF.

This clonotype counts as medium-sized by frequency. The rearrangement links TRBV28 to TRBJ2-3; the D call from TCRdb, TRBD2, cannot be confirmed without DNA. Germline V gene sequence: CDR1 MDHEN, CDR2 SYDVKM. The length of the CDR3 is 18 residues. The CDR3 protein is CASSPSRLAGVPTDTQYF.

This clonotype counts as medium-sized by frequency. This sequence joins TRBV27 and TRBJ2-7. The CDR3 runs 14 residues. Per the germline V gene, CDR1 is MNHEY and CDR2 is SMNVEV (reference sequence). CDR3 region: CASSPDLQSYEQYF.

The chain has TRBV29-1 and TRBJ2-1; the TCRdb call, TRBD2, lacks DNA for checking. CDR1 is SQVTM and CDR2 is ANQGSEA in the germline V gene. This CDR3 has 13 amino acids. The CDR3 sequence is CSVAKREYNEQFF.

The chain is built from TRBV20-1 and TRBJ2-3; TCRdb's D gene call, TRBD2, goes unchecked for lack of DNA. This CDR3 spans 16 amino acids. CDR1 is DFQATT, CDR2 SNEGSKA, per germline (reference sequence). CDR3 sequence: CSASLSPSGVTDTQYF.

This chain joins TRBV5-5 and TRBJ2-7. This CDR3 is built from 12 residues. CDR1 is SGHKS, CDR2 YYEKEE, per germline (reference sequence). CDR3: CASSDLYTEQYF.